This TCR beta chain was identified in a study of cytomegalovirus exposure and HLA in healthy donors. Study information: Genetic ancestry analysis placed 75% to 85% of the 350 to 500 donors that were genotyped in the Caucasian-associated cluster.

Vbeta (60) and Jbeta (13) primers were used in the PCR. Libraries were prepared by immunoSEQ multiplex PCR; TCRdb keeps only in-frame clonotypes and omits some of them. The sample shows some 130,000 clones, roughly 83% of them seen only once. Germline V gene data show CDR1 as SGHAT and CDR2 as FQDESV (reference sequence). The CDR3 runs 15 residues. Trimming at V came to 3 bases and at J to 7 bases, leaving 7 bases not matched to a gene. This clone was seen a few times. The target antigen is unknown. Study outcomes and limitations: Among the CMV-associated chains, a few were confirmed in vitro as specific for CMV antigens. Exclusion as indistinguishable affected some V segments, including TRBV6-2 and TRBV6-3. Among TCR beta chains, those listed as cytomegalovirus-associated numbered some 160.

This chain uses TRBV11-1 with TRBJ1-4; 8 positions agree with TRBD1. The specimen sequenced was PBMCs. This sequence was found in a man between 18 and 29 years old in good health and CMV-seronegative. The chain's CDR3 is CASSFAGQASEKLFF. The CDR3 DNA sequence: TGTGCCAGCAGCTTCGCGGGACAGGCGAGTGAAAAACTGTTTTTT.